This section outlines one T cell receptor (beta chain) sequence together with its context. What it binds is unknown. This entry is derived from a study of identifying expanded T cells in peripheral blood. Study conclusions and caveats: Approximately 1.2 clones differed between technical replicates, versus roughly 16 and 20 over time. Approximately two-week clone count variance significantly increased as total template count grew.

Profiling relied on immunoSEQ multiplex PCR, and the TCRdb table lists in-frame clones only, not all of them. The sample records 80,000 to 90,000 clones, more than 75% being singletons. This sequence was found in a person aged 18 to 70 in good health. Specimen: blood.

CDR3 DNA: TGTGCCAGCAGCGTACCCCCGGGGAACATTCAGTACTTC. It translates to CASSVPPGNIQYF. The chain employs TRBV9 and TRBJ2-4; a possible D gene is TRBD2 (5 bases). CDR1 and CDR2 from the germline V gene are SGDLS and YYNGEE. V gave up 1 base and J gave up 7 bases, with 9 bases separating them. This CDR3 has 13 amino acids.